These 21 T cell receptor beta chains came from one sample sequenced in a study of OX40 agonist ivuxolimab in advanced cancers. Libraries were prepared by immunoSEQ multiplex PCR; TCRdb keeps only in-frame clonotypes and omits some of them. The sample has about 30,000 clones; roughly 79% are singletons. The sample in question was CD4+ or CD8+ T cells sorted from blood, obtained in a trial of the OX40 agonist ivuxolimab. The receptors were gathered from an adult with an advanced solid tumor such as melanoma, head and neck, liver or kidney cancer.

This chain links TRBV6-5 with TRBJ1-2; D gene uncertain. In germline, CDR1 is MNHEY, CDR2 SVGAGI. Trimming stripped 6 bases from V and 0 bases from J, with 11 bases between. This CDR3 comprises 14 residues. The CDR3 here is CASSPPQTNYGYTF. The DNA for the CDR3 is TGTGCCAGCAGCCCCCCGCAGACTAACTATGGCTACACCTTC.

The chain couples TRBV5-8 to TRBJ1-2; D remains ambiguous. Trimming stripped 6 bases from V and 2 bases from J, with 17 bases between. There are 15 residues in the CDR3. The germline CDR1 and CDR2 sequences are SGHTS and YDEGEE. CDR3 nucleotides: TGTGCCAGCACCATTTCGCGCGGACGGAACTATGGCTACACCTTC. This sequence encodes CASTISRGRNYGYTF.

V usage is TRBV6-5 and J usage is TRBJ1-1; D gene ambiguous. CDR3 size: 11 residues. V shed 6 bases and J shed 1 base, with 3 bases lying between them. Looked up from germline, CDR1 is MNHEY and CDR2 is SVGAGI. The CDR3 bases are TGTGCCAGCAGATCGAACACTGAAGCTTTCTTT. Its translation: CASRSNTEAFF.

V is TRBV15 and J is TRBJ2-3; D is perhaps TRBD1 or TRBD2 (5 bases each). V was clipped by 1 base and J by 3 bases, with 11 bases between them. This CDR3 has 15 residues. Germline V gives CDR1 LNHNV, CDR2 YYDKDF (reference sequence). The CDR3 region has the DNA TGTGCCACCAGCAGAGGGAGGCAGGGAACAGATACGCAGTATTTT. The encoded protein is CATSRGRQGTDTQYF.

The J gene is TRBJ1-5, the V gene TRBV5-6; maybe TRBD1 (5 bases). Germline values: CDR1 SGHDT, CDR2 YYEEEE. V gave up 1 base and J gave up 7 bases, with 18 bases separating them. The CDR3 loop spans 16 amino acids. CDR3 residues: CASSLTLGRVGQPQHF. CDR3 in DNA: TGTGCCAGCAGCTTGACCTTAGGCAGGGTCGGGCAGCCCCAGCATTTT.

The sample holds a few counts of this clone. The chain joins TRBV10-3 to TRBJ2-7; 7 nucleotides align to TRBD1. Germline V gene data show CDR1 as ENHRY and CDR2 as SYGVKD. J was trimmed by 3 bases and V by 4 bases; bases with no gene match: 3. The CDR3 consists of 13 residues. CDR3 nucleotides: TGTGCCATCAGTGCCAGGGACAGCTACGAGCAGTACTTC. It codes for CAISARDSYEQYF.

The chain is built from TRBV18 and TRBJ1-2; D ambiguous. Germline V CDR1 and CDR2: KGHSH, LQKENI. The CDR3 spans 14 residues. V gave up 1 base and J gave up 1 base, with 7 bases separating them. CDR3 DNA sequence: TGTGCCAGCTCACCACAGGAAAGTAACTATGGCTACACCTTC. Translation gives CASSPQESNYGYTF.

The V call is TRBV19, the J call TRBJ1-5, with no clear D. The V gene lost 6 bases and the J gene lost 0 bases, with 15 bases spanning the gap. CDR1 LNHDA and CDR2 SQIVND come from the germline V gene (reference sequence). CDR3 length equals 16 residues. The CDR3 DNA reads TGTGCCAGTAGCCATACAGAGCGTTATAGCAATCAGCCCCAGCATTTT. This encodes CASSHTERYSNQPQHF.

This chain connects TRBV7-9 to TRBJ1-2; D perhaps matches TRBD1 (5 bases). With 5 bases removed from V and 0 bases from J, the gap between germline ends came to 10 bases. The CDR3 totals 14 residues. CDR1 is SEHNR and CDR2 is FQNEAQ in the germline V gene (reference sequence). The CDR3 nucleotides are TGTGCCAGCAGCCCCCAGACAGCTAACTATGGCTACACCTTC. Translating gives CASSPQTANYGYTF.

The rearrangement joins TRBV6-6 to TRBJ2-2; TRBD1 might be the D (6 bases). Deletions cut 6 bases from V and 5 bases from J, with 16 bases between. CDR3 size: 15 residues. Germline V gives CDR1 MNHNY, CDR2 SVGAGI (reference sequence). The CDR3 region is CASRETGQRTGELFF. For the CDR3, the DNA is TGTGCCAGCAGAGAAACAGGGCAGCGTACCGGGGAGCTGTTTTTT.

This chain uses TRBV7-8 with TRBJ2-7; TRBD1 aligns across 9 bases. Germline-derived CDR1 and CDR2 are SGHVS and FQNEAQ. V shed 5 bases and J 8 bases; nucleotides not matched to a gene: 13. CDR3 length equals 15 residues. The CDR3 loop is CASSDPGQGSTKQYF. The CDR3 region has the DNA TGTGCCAGCAGCGACCCGGGACAGGGCTCTACGAAGCAGTACTTC.

The chain recombines TRBV6-5 with TRBJ2-2, with 10 bases matching TRBD1. Germline loops: CDR1 MNHEY, CDR2 SVGAGI. V gave up 6 bases and J gave up 3 bases; unmatched junction bases: 4. This CDR3 has 15 amino acids. The CDR3 nucleotides read TGTGCCAGCAGCCGGACAGGGGGTTACACCGGGGAGCTGTTTTTT. Translated, it gives CASSRTGGYTGELFF.

The DNA of the CDR3 is TGTGCCAGCAGTTACTCGACCCGGACTAGAACCTACGAGCAGTACTTC. As protein: CASSYSTRTRTYEQYF. The chain carries TRBV6-5 and TRBJ2-7, with TRBD2 matching 7 bases. CDR1 MNHEY and CDR2 SVGAGI come from the germline V gene. This CDR3 comprises 16 residues. J gave up 2 bases and V 0 bases, and 7 bases lay outside the gene matches.

This chain connects TRBV19 to TRBJ1-4; possibly TRBD1 for D (6 bases). V was clipped by 7 bases and J by 9 bases, with 27 bases between them. This CDR3 spans 17 amino acids. Looked up from germline, CDR1 is LNHDA and CDR2 is SQIVND (reference sequence). CDR3 coding DNA: TGTGCCAGTATGGCCGACAGGAGCCCCCGGCTGGTGAAAAAACTGTTTTTT. As protein: CASMADRSPRLVKKLFF.

By proportion, this clone is medium-sized. CDR3 in DNA: TGTGCCAGCAGTTTCAACACCGGGGAGCTGTTTTTT. It is translated as CASSFNTGELFF. The chain employs TRBV27 and TRBJ2-2; no clear D gene. V shed 3 bases and J shed 2 bases, with 1 base lying between them. There are 12 residues in the CDR3. Germline-derived CDR1 and CDR2 are MNHEY and SMNVEV (reference sequence).

The V call is TRBV7-2, the J call TRBJ1-2; D is perhaps TRBD1 (5 bases). V was shortened by 2 bases and J by 8 bases, with 21 bases between the two germline ends. The CDR3 runs to 16 residues. The germline V gene encodes CDR1 SGHTA and CDR2 FQGNSA. CDR3 coding DNA: TGTGCCAGCAGCTTATATTACCAGGGTGAATCTCGGGGCTACACCTTC. It encodes CASSLYYQGESRGYTF. Full variable domain (missing parts from reference TRBV7-2 and TRBJ1-2): GAGVSQSPSNKVTEKGKDVELRCDPISGHTALYWYRQSLGQGLEFLIYFQGNSAPDKSGLPSDRFSAERTGGSVSTLTIQRTQQEDSAVYLCASSLYYQGESRGYTFGSGTRLTVV.

This chain connects TRBV6-6 to TRBJ2-1; 11 nucleotides agree with TRBD1. Germline assignment: CDR1 MNHNY and CDR2 SVGAGI (reference sequence). Losses at the gene ends were 5 bases for V and 4 bases for J; bases not matched to a gene: 7. CDR3 length: 16 amino acids. This CDR3 reads CASSNGQGALYNEQFF. The CDR3 nucleotides read TGTGCCAGCAGTAACGGACAGGGGGCTCTATACAATGAGCAGTTCTTC.

V and J are TRBV5-4 and TRBJ1-6, with D possibly TRBD1 on 6 matching bases. The CDR3 loop spans 16 amino acids. Germline V gives CDR1 SGHNT, CDR2 YYREEE (reference sequence). V was clipped by 4 bases and J by 8 bases, with 19 bases between them. CDR3 region: CASSPGGGRRDSPLHF. CDR3 in DNA: TGTGCCAGCAGCCCCGGGGGGGGCCGAAGGGATTCACCCCTCCACTTT.

This chain uses TRBV28 with TRBJ1-4; D unclear. From germline, CDR1 is MDHEN and CDR2 SYDVKM. V lost 2 bases and J lost 12, with 10 bases in between. There are 12 residues in the CDR3. CDR3 DNA: TGTGCCAGCAGTTTAAGAGAGGAAGAACTGTTTTTT. Protein product: CASSLREEELFF.

This rearrangement joins TRBV28 to TRBJ1-2; perhaps TRBD1 as D (6 bases). CDR3 size: 13 residues. The germline gives CDR1 MDHEN, CDR2 SYDVKM. Deletions cut 2 bases from V and 8 bases from J, with 12 bases between. CDR3 amino acids: CASSLPQGQGYTF. The CDR3 region has the DNA TGTGCCAGCAGTTTACCCCAGGGGCAGGGCTACACCTTC.

The chain combines TRBV28 with TRBJ2-7; no firm D call. Trimming removed 5 bases at V and 4 bases at J, with 12 bases between. The CDR3 is 13 residues long. Germline CDR1 and CDR2: MDHEN and SYDVKM. CDR3 nucleotide sequence: TGTGCCAGCAGTCCTTCGGTAGGGTACGAGCAGTACTTC. Its protein product is CASSPSVGYEQYF.